Below, 16 T cell receptor beta chains from the same sample are listed, as sequenced in a study of molecular identifiers for immune sequencing clone quantification. TCRdb analysed the PCR reads with MiXCR anew, one entry per CDR3 protein. The repertoire consists of about 630,000 distinct CDR3 sequences, with around 25% occurring once and the leading ten covering 0.78%. Sequenced input: naive CD8+ T cells from blood, with Jurkat cell RNA spiked in. Described subset: FACS-sorted CD8+CD4-CCR7+CD45RA+ naive T cells. These receptors were obtained from a human donor in good health. Some libraries in this study had Jurkat cell RNA spiked in.

A word on this clonotype: A much larger clone lies one base from this, so it may be a read error. The chain combines TRBV30 with TRBJ1-1; 7 positions agree with TRBD1. The V gene's germline CDR1 is GTSNPN and CDR2 SVGIG (reference sequence). There are 16 residues in the CDR3. The CDR3 DNA reads as TGTGCCTGGAGCCCCACGGGACAGCCGTTGAACACTGAAGCTCTCTTT. This translates into CAWSPTGQPLNTEALF. Supplemented by reference TRBV30 and TRBJ1-1, the full variable domain reads SQTIHQWPATLVQPVGSPLSLECTVEGTSNPNLYWYRQAAGRGLQLLFYSVGIGQISSEVPQNLSASRPQDRQFILSSKKLLLSDSGFYLCAWSPTGQPLNTEALFGQGTRLTVV.

The V and J genes are TRBV4-1 and TRBJ1-3; weak D call: TRBD1 (5 bases). This CDR3 spans 15 amino acids. From germline, CDR1 is MGHRA and CDR2 YSYEKL. V lost 4 bases and J 0 bases, leaving 10 bases between the germline ends. This chain's CDR3 is CASSPWGVSGNTIYF. CDR3 bases: TGCGCCAGCAGCCCTTGGGGGGTCTCTGGAAACACCATATATTTT.

This clonotype was found many times. The chain combines TRBV6-6 with TRBJ1-1, with 8 bases fitting TRBD1. V trimming: 2 bases; J trimming: 4 bases; junction bases outside the gene matches: 15. The CDR3 contains 18 residues. Germline CDR1 is MNHNY and CDR2 is SVGAGI (reference sequence). The CDR3 reads CASSYTRQGIVFGTEAFF. The DNA for the CDR3 is TGTGCCAGCAGTTACACCCGACAGGGGATTGTTTTCGGCACTGAAGCTTTCTTT.

The chain carries TRBV7-9 and TRBJ1-6; TRBD1 aligns across 9 bases. Germline values: CDR1 SEHNR, CDR2 FQNEAQ (reference sequence). The CDR3 sequence is 16 residues long. The V and J ends lost 5 bases and 0 bases, in that order; junction bases with no gene match: 2. CDR3: CASSGTGSSYNSPLHF. In DNA, the CDR3 is TGTGCCAGCAGCGGGACAGGGAGCTCCTATAATTCACCCCTCCACTTT.

This clonotype has a handful of counts. As DNA, the CDR3 is TGCGCCAGCAGCCAAGATGTGGCAGGGGCCATCAAGCCCCAGCATTTT. The encoded protein is CASSQDVAGAIKPQHF. V gene TRBV4-1 combines with J gene TRBJ1-5, with D possibly TRBD1 on 6 matching bases. CDR3 length equals 16 residues. With 0 bases removed from V and 8 bases from J, the gap between germline ends came to 17 bases. Germline V gene data show CDR1 as MGHRA and CDR2 as YSYEKL.

Points on this clonotype: A single base separates this from a much larger clone, so it may be a read error. The J gene is TRBJ1-1, the V gene TRBV27; weak D call: TRBD1 (6 bases). The V gene lost 8 bases and the J gene lost 5 bases, with 24 bases spanning the gap. CDR1 and CDR2 from the germline V gene are MNHEY and SMNVEV (reference sequence). There are 16 residues in the CDR3. The CDR3 protein is CASLAFGQCGGTEAFF. The CDR3 nucleotides read TGTGCCAGCCTGGCCTTCGGACAGTGCGGAGGGACTGAAGCTTTCTTT.

A note on this clonotype: A read error may explain this, as a much larger clone is one base away. CDR3 protein: CASSVVGSQETQYF. CDR3 nucleotides: TGTGCCAGCAGCGTAGTCGGCAGCCAAGAGACCCAGTACTTC. This chain connects TRBV7-2 to TRBJ2-5, with D unresolved. This CDR3 is built from 14 residues. Trimming pared 5 bases from V and 1 base from J, leaving 11 bases between. Germline-derived CDR1 and CDR2 are SGHTA and FQGNSA.

The rearrangement uses TRBV4-3 and TRBJ2-3, with D perhaps matching TRBD2 (6 bases). Germline loops: CDR1 LGHNA, CDR2 YSLEER. The ends were cut back, 0 bases at V and 6 bases at J, with 10 bases in the middle. The CDR3 loop spans 14 amino acids. The CDR3 region has the DNA TGCGCCAGCAGCCAAGATTGCGGGGAGGATACGCAGTATTTT. This sequence encodes CASSQDCGEDTQYF.

This clonotype occurred many times. The gene calls are TRBV6-6 and TRBJ2-7, with 7 nucleotides matching TRBD1. Germline loops: CDR1 MNHNY, CDR2 SVGAGI (reference sequence). J gave up 2 bases and V 4 bases, and 11 bases lay outside the gene matches. This CDR3 is 16 amino acids long. The CDR3 DNA is TGTGCCAGCAGTTCAACCCCCGGACAGGCCGCCTACGAGCAGTACTTC. It yields the protein CASSSTPGQAAYEQYF.

Regarding this clonotype: The junction departs from germline at one end; a sequencing error may be responsible. This CDR3 is CASRGSGGYGQYF. In DNA, the CDR3 is TGTGCCAGCAGGGGTAGCGGGGGGTACGGGCAGTACTTC. The rearrangement joins TRBV7-9 to TRBJ2-7, with 10 bases that match TRBD2. Germline V gene data show CDR1 as SEHNR and CDR2 as FQNEAQ (reference sequence). CDR3 length: 13 amino acids.

This clonotype has a count of ten or more. The V and J genes are TRBV20-1 and TRBJ2-3; 7 bases are shared with TRBD2. In germline, CDR1 is DFQATT, CDR2 SNEGSKA (reference sequence). V shed 0 bases and J 8 bases; nucleotides not matched to a gene: 11. This CDR3 has 15 residues. The CDR3 DNA reads as TGCAGTGCTAGAGATAAGGCTAGCGGAGGGGTTACGCAGTATTTT. Encoded protein: CSARDKASGGVTQYF.

This clonotype was counted only a few times. This sequence joins TRBV14 and TRBJ1-1, with D unresolved. This CDR3 has 14 residues. Trimming shortened V by 4 bases and J by 3 bases, and 12 bases separated the two germline ends. The germline V gene has CDR1 SGHDN and CDR2 FVKESK. This CDR3 is CASSLPTDYTEAFF. In nucleotides, the CDR3 is TGTGCCAGCAGCCTACCTACAGACTACACTGAAGCTTTCTTT.

V gene TRBV20-1 combines with J gene TRBJ2-7, with TRBD1 matching over 8 bases. CDR1 DFQATT and CDR2 SNEGSKA come from the germline V gene (reference sequence). J lost 3 bases, V lost 8 bases, and 6 bases had no gene match. The CDR3 spans 12 residues. CDR3 sequence reads: CSPPGQVYEQYF. The CDR3 DNA reads TGCAGTCCTCCGGGACAGGTCTACGAGCAGTACTTC.

This clonotype was seen a few times. The chain has TRBV15 and TRBJ1-2; tentatively, D is TRBD1 (6 bases). In germline, CDR1 is LNHNV, CDR2 YYDKDF (reference sequence). The CDR3 extends over 14 amino acids. The V gene lost 0 bases and the J gene lost 7 bases, with 12 bases spanning the gap. The CDR3 DNA sequence: TGTGCCACCAGCAGAGATCAGGGGCGTGGTGGCTACACCTTC. Amino acids: CATSRDQGRGGYTF.

There are a few counts of this clonotype. The J gene is TRBJ2-7, the V gene TRBV13; perhaps TRBD1 as D (6 bases). The germline V and J ends were trimmed by 4 bases and 6 bases, with 13 bases remaining between them. CDR3 size: 13 residues. The V gene's germline CDR1 is PRHDT and CDR2 FYEKMQ (reference sequence). The CDR3 loop reads CASSYQGQFEQYF. CDR3 DNA: TGTGCCAGCAGCTACCAAGGACAGTTCGAGCAGTACTTC.

This clonotype was observed a handful of times. V and J are TRBV4-1 and TRBJ1-2; tentative D call: TRBD1 (6 bases). The ends were cut back, 3 bases at V and 4 bases at J, with 15 bases in the middle. Germline V gene sequence: CDR1 MGHRA, CDR2 YSYEKL. The CDR3 covers 15 residues. For the CDR3, the DNA is TGCGCCAGCAGCCAGGGACAACCCACGATCTATGGCTACACCTTC. Encoded protein: CASSQGQPTIYGYTF.